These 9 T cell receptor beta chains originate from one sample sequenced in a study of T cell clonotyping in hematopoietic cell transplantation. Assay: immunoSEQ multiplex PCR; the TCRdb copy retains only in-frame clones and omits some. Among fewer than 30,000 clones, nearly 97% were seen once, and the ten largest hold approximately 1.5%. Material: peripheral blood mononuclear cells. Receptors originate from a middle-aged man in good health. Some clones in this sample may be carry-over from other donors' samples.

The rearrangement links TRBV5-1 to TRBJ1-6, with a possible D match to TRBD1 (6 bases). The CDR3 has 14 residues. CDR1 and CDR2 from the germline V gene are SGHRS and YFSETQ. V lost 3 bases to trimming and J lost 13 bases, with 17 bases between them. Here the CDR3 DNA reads TGCGCCAGCAGCTCAGGGACACTCGAGGTTCCCCTCCACTTT. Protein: CASSSGTLEVPLHF.

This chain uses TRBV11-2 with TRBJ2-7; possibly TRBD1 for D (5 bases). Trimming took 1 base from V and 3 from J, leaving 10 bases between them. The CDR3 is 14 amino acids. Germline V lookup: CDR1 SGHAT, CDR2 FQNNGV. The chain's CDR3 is CASSLAVRDYEQYF. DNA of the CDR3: TGTGCCAGCAGCTTAGCAGTCAGGGACTACGAGCAGTACTTC.

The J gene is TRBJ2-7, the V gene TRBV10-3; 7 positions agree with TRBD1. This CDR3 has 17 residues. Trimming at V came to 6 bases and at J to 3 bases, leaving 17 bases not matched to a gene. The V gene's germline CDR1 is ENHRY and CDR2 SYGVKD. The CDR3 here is CAISLGKDRANNYEQYF. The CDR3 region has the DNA TGTGCCATCAGCTTAGGTAAAGACAGGGCCAATAACTACGAGCAGTACTTC.

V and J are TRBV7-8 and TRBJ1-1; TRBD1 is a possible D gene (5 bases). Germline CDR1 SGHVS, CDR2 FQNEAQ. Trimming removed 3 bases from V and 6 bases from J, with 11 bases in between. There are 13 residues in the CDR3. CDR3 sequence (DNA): TGTGCCAGCAGCTTCGGTAGGGACCCTGAAGCTTTCTTT. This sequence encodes CASSFGRDPEAFF.

The CDR3 sequence: CASSKVTGTSGRVGTGELFF. CDR3 nucleotides: TGTGCCAGCAGCAAAGTCACCGGGACTAGCGGTCGGGTGGGGACCGGGGAGCTGTTTTTT. The chain employs TRBV21-1 and TRBJ2-2; TRBD2 is the table's D call and was not checked against the DNA. TRBV21-1 is labeled a pseudogene. The CDR3 loop spans 20 amino acids.

The CDR3 DNA reads as TGTGCCAGCAGCGTAGCGTTAGATACGCAGTATTTT. It encodes CASSVALDTQYF. V and J are TRBV9 and TRBJ2-3; D unresolved. The V gene lost 0 bases and the J gene lost 5 bases, with 4 bases spanning the gap. Germline CDR1 reads SGDLS; CDR2 reads YYNGEE. The CDR3 sequence is 12 residues long. Combining the CDR3 with reference TRBV9 and TRBJ2-3 gives the whole variable domain DSGVTQTPKHLITATGQRVTLRCSPRSGDLSVYWYQQSLDQGLQFLIQYYNGEERAKGNILERFSAQQFPDLHSELNLSSLELGDSALYFCASSVALDTQYFGPGTRLTVL.

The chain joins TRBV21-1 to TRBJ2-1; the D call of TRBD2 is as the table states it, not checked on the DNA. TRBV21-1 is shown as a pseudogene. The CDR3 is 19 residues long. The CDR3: CASSTRLAGGFKVGNEQFF. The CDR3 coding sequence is TGTGCCAGCAGCACCCGACTAGCGGGGGGTTTTAAGGTTGGGAATGAGCAGTTCTTC.

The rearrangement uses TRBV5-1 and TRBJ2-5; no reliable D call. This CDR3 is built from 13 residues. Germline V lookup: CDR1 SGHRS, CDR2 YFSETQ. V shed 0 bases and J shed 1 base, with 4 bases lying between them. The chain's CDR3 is CASSLAVQETQYF. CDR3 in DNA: TGCGCCAGCAGCTTGGCTGTCCAAGAGACCCAGTACTTC.

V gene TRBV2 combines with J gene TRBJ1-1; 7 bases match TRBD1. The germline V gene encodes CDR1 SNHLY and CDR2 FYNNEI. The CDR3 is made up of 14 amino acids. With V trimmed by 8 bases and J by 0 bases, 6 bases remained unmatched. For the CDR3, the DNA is TGTGCCAGCGAGCCGACAGGGATGAACACTGAAGCTTTCTTT. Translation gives CASEPTGMNTEAFF. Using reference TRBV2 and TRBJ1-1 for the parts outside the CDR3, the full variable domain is EPEVTQTPSHQVTQMGQEVILRCVPISNHLYFYWYRQILGQKVEFLVSFYNNEISEKSEIFDDQFSVERPDGSNFTLKIRSTKLEDSAMYFCASEPTGMNTEAFFGQGTRLTVV.